The T cell receptor beta chain described here comes from a study of T cell repertoires in cytomegalovirus infection. Study information: It can be stated that public TCR beta signatures indicated CMV infection as well as a matching HLA type. Study-wide findings and caveats: Predominance within the ex vivo response was attributable to HLA-C-restricted CMV-specific TCR beta clonotypes.

The CDR3 loop spans 14 amino acids. The V end was cut by 5 bases, the J end by 3 bases, with 13 bases between. Germline V gene data show CDR1 as SGHTA and CDR2 as FQGNSA. This clonotype was recorded at least ten times. What it binds is unknown. In TCRdb, the reads were re-called with MiXCR into one record per CDR3 protein. The sample consists of 200,000 to 250,000 distinct CDR3 sequences, roughly an eighth of them appearing once. The source of this sequence is a human donor in good health (CMV status not recorded). Some clones in this sample may be carry-over from other donors' samples. The chain uses TRBV7-2 and TRBJ1-1; D ambiguous. The sequenced sample was PBMCs. The CDR3 nucleotides read TGTGCCAGCAGCCCACCCCACTTACACACTGAAGCTTTCTTT. Residues: CASSPPHLHTEAFF.